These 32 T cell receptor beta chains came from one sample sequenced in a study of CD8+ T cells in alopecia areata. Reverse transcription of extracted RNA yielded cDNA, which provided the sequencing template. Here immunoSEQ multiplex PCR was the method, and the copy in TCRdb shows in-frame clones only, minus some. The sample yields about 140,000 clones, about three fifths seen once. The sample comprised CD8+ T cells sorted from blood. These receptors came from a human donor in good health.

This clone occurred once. CDR3 protein: CASSSLTSGPNTGELFF. CDR3 DNA: TGTGCCAGCAGTTCACTGACTAGCGGACCCAACACCGGGGAGCTGTTTTTT. The V call is TRBV27, the J call TRBJ2-2; 9 nucleotides match TRBD2. The germline gives CDR1 MNHEY, CDR2 SMNVEV (reference sequence). This CDR3 has 17 amino acids. The trim removed 4 bases at V and 2 bases at J, leaving 8 bases unmatched.

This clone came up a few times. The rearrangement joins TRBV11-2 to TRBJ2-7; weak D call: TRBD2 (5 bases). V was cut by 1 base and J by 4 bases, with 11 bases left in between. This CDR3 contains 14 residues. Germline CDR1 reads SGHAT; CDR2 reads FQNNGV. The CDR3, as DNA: TGTGCCAGCAGCTTAGTCGCTAGCAGATACGAGCAGTACTTC. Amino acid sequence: CASSLVASRYEQYF.

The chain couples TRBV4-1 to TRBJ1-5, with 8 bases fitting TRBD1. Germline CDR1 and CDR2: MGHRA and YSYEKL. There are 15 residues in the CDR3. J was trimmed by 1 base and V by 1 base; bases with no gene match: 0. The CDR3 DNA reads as TGCGCCAGCAGCCAAGGACAGGGGAGCAATCAGCCCCAGCATTTT. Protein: CASSQGQGSNQPQHF.

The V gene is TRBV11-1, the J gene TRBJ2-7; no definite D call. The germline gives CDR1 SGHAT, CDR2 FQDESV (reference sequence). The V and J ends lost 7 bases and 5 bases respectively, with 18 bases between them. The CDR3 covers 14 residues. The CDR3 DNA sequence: TGTGCCAGCACCCCGACATCGTCTGGCCACGAGCAGTACTTC. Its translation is CASTPTSSGHEQYF.

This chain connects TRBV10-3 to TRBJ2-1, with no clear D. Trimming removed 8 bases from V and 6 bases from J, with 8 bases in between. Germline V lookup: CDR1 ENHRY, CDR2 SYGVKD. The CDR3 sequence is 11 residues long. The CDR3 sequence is CAIWGGNEQFF. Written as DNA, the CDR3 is TGTGCCATCTGGGGTGGCAATGAGCAGTTCTTC.

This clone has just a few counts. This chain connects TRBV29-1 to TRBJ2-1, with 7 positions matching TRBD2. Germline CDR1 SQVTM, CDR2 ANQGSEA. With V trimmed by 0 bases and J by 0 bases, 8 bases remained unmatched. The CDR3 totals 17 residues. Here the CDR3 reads CSVEDLGLDRSYNEQFF. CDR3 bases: TGCAGCGTTGAAGATCTTGGACTAGATCGCTCCTACAATGAGCAGTTCTTC.

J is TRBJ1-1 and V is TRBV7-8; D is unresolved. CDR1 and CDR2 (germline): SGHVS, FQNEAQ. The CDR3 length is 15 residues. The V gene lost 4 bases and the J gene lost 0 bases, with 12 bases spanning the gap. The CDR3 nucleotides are TGTGCCAGCAGCTCACCTTCCGAGTTGAACACTGAAGCTTTCTTT. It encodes CASSSPSELNTEAFF.

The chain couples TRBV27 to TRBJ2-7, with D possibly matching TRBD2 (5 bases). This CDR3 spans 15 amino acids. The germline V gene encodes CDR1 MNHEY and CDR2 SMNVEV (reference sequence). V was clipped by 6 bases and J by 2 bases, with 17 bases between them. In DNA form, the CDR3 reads TGTGCCAGCAGCCCCAACCTAGTTAGCGCCTACGAGCAGTACTTC. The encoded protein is CASSPNLVSAYEQYF.

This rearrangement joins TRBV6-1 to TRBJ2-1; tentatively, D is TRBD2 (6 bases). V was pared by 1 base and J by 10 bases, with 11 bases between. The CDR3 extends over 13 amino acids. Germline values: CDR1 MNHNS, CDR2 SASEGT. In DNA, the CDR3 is TGTGCCAGCAGTGAAGGACTAGTGGGGGAGCAGTTCTTC. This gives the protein CASSEGLVGEQFF.

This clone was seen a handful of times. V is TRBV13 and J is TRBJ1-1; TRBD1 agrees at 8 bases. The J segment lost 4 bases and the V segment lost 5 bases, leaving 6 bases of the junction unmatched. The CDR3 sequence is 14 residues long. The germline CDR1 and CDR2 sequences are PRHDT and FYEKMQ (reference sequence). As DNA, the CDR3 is TGTGCCAGCAGCGAAAACAGGGGGACCACTGAAGCTTTCTTT. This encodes CASSENRGTTEAFF.

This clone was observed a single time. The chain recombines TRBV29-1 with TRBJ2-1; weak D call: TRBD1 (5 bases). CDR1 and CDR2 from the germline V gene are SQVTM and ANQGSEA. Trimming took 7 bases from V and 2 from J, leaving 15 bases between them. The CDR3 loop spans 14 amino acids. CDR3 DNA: TGCAGCGCTGTAAAGCAGGGTACCTACAATGAGCAGTTCTTC. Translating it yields CSAVKQGTYNEQFF.

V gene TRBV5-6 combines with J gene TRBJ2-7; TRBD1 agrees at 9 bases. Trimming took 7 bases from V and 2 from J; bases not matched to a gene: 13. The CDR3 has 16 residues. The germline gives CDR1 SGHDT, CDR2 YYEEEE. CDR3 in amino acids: CASSGLRDRETYEQYF. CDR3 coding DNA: TGTGCCAGCTCAGGGTTACGGGACAGGGAAACCTACGAGCAGTACTTC.

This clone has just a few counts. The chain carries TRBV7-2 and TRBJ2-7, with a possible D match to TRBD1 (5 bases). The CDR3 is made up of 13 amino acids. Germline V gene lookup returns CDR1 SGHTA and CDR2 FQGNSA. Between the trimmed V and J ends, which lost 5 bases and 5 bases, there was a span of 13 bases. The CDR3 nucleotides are TGTGCCAGCAGCCCCTCGGACAAGAACGAGCAGTACTTC. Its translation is CASSPSDKNEQYF. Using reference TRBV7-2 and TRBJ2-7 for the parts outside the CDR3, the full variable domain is GAGVSQSPSNKVTEKGKDVELRCDPISGHTALYWYRQSLGQGLEFLIYFQGNSAPDKSGLPSDRFSAERTGGSVSTLTIQRTQQEDSAVYLCASSPSDKNEQYFGPGTRLTVT.

The CDR3 here is CATSRVGPDKQFF. The CDR3 coding sequence is TGTGCCACCAGCAGAGTCGGACCTGATAAGCAGTTCTTC. The J gene is TRBJ2-1, the V gene TRBV15; no reliable D call. The CDR3 consists of 13 residues. Germline V CDR1 and CDR2: LNHNV, YYDKDF (reference sequence). Between the trimmed V and J ends, which lost 1 base and 11 bases, there was a span of 12 bases. Together with reference TRBV15 and TRBJ2-1, the CDR3 gives the full variable domain: DAMVIQNPRYQVTQFGKPVTLSCSQTLNHNVMYWYQQKSSQAPKLLFHYYDKDFNNEADTPDNFQSRRPNTSFCFLDIRSPGLGDTAMYLCATSRVGPDKQFFGPGTRLTVL.

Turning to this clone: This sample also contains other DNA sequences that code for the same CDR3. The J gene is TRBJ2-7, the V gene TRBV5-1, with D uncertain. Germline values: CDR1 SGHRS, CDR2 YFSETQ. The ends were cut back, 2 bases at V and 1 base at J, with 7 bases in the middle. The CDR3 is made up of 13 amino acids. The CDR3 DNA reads TGCGCCAGCAGCTTACAGAGTTCCTACGAGCAGTACTTC. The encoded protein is CASSLQSSYEQYF.

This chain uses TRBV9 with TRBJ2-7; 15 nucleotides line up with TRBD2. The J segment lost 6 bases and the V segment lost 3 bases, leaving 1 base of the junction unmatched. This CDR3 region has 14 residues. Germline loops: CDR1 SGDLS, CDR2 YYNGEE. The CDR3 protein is CASSEGLAGGEQYF. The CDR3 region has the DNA TGTGCCAGCAGCGAGGGACTAGCGGGAGGCGAGCAGTACTTC.

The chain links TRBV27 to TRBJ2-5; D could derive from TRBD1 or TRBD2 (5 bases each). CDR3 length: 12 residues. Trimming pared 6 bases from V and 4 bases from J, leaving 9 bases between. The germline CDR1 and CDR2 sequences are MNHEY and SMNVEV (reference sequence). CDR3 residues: CASRRGLETQYF. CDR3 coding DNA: TGTGCCAGCAGACGGGGCTTAGAGACCCAGTACTTC.

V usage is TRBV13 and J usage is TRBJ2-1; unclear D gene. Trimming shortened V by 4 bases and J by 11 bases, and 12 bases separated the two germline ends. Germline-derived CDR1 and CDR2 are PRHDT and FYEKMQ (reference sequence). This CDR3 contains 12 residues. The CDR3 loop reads CASSSGRTKQFF. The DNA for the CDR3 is TGTGCCAGCAGCTCAGGTAGAACAAAGCAGTTCTTC. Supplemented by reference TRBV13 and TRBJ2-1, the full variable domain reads AAGVIQSPRHLIKEKRETATLKCYPIPRHDTVYWYQQGPGQDPQFLISFYEKMQSDKGSIPDRFSAQQFSDYHSELNMSSLELGDSALYFCASSSGRTKQFFGPGTRLTVL.

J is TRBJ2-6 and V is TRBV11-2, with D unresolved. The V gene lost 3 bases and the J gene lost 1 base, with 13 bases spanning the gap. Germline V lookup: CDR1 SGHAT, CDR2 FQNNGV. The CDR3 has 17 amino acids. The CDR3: CASSFMAGLSGANVLTF. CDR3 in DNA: TGTGCCAGCAGCTTCATGGCTGGGCTTTCTGGGGCCAACGTCCTGACTTTC.

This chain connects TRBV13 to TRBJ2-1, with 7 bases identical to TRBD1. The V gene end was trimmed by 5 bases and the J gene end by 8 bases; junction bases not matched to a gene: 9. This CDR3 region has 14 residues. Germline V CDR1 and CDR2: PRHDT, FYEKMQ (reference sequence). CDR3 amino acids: CASSPDRVWDEQFF. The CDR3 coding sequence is TGTGCCAGCAGCCCCGACAGGGTATGGGATGAGCAGTTCTTC.

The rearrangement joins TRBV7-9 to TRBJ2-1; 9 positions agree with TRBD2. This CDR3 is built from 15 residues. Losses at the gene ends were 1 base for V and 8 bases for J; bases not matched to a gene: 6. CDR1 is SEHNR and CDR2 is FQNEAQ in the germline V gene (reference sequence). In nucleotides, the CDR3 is TGTGCCAGCAGCTTAGTAGCGGGAGAGGGCGATGAGCAGTTCTTC. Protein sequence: CASSLVAGEGDEQFF.

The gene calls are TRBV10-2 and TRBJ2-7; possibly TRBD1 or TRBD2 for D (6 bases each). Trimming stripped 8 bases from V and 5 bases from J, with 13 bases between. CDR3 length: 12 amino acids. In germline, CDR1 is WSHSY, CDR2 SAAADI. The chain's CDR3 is CASGLQGHEQYF. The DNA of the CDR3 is TGCGCCAGCGGACTACAGGGCCACGAGCAGTACTTC.

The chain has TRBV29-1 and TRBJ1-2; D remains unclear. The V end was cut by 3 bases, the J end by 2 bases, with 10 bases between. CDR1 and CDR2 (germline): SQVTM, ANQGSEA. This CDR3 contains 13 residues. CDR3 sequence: CSVDGSGNYGYTF. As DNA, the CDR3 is TGCAGCGTTGACGGATCGGGGAACTATGGCTACACCTTC.

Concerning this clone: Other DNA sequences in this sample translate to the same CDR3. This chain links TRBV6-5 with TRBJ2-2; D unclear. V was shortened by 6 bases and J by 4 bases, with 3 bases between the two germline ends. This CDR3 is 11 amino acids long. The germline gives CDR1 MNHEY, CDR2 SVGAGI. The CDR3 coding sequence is TGTGCCAGCAGGTCCACCGGGGAGCTGTTTTTT. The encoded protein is CASRSTGELFF.

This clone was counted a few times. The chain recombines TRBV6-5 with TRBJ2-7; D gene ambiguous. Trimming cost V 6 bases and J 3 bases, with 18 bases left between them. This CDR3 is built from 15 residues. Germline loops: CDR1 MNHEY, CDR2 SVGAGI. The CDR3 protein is CASSQGMDGYYEQYF. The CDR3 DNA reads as TGTGCCAGCAGCCAAGGGATGGACGGATACTACGAGCAGTACTTC.

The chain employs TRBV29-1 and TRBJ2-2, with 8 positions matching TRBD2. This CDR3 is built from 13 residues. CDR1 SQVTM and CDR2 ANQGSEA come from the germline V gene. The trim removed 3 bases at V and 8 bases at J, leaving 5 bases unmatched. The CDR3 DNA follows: TGCAGCGTTGATCACCCTAGCGGGGGGGAGCTGTTTTTT. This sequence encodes CSVDHPSGGELFF.

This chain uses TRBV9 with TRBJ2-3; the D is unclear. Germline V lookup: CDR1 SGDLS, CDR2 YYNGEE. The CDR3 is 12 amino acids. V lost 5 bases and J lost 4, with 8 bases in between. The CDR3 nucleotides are TGTGCCAGCAGTCTCAGGCCAGATACGCAGTATTTT. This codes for CASSLRPDTQYF.

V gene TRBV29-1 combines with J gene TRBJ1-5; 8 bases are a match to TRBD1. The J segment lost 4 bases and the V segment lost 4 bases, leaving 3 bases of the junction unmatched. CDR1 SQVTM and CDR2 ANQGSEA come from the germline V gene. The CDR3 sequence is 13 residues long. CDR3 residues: CSVGQGLNQPQHF. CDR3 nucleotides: TGCAGCGTTGGACAGGGGCTTAATCAGCCCCAGCATTTT.

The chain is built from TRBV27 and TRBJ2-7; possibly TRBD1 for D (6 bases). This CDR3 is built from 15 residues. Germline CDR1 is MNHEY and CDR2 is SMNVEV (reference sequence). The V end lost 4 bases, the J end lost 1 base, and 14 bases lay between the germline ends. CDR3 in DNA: TGTGCCAGCAGTTCTCCTCGACAGGCATCCTACGAGCAGTACTTC. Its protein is CASSSPRQASYEQYF.

The DNA for the CDR3 is TGTGCCAGCAGCGGGAGCGGGGGAAGAAAGTATTTT. Its protein is CASSGSGGRKYF. The chain recombines TRBV9 with TRBJ2-3, with TRBD2 matching over 8 bases. Looked up from germline, CDR1 is SGDLS and CDR2 is YYNGEE. V shed 3 bases and J 13 bases; nucleotides not matched to a gene: 7. CDR3 length: 12 residues.

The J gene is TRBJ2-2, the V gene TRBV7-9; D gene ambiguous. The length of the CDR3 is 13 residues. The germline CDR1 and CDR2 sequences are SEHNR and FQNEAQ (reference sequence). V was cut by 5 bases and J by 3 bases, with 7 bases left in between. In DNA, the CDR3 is TGTGCCAGCAGCCCCGAGTACACCGGGGAGCTGTTTTTT. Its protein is CASSPEYTGELFF.

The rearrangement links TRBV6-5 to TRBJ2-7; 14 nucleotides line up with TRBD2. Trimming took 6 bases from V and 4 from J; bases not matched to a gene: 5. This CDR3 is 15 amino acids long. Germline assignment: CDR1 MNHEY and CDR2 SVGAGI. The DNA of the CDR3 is TGTGCCAGCAGGCTCGGGACTAGCGGGAGTTACGAGCAGTACTTC. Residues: CASRLGTSGSYEQYF.